Listed below are T cell receptor beta chains from one sample, sequenced in a study of cytomegalovirus exposure and HLA in healthy donors. Sequencing was performed with immunoSEQ multiplex PCR; in TCRdb, only in-frame clones are kept and a portion is missing. The sample has 110,000 to 150,000 clones, roughly 70% seen once. The sample consisted of PBMCs. These receptors were collected from a woman in her sixties in good health and CMV-seropositive. The CDR3 runs from the conserved cysteine through the conserved F or W. A D gene is named only where the DNA matches it firmly. Clone size is not always given. Where it is, it says once, few, many or a class for expanded clones.

V gene,J gene,D gene,clone size,CDR3 DNA,CDR3 protein
TRBV7-3,TRBJ2-1,TRBD2,NA,TGTGCCAGCAGCCCAGGGCGGGAGAGATACAATGAGCAGTTCTTC,CASSPGRERYNEQFF
TRBV29-1,TRBJ2-1,NA,NA,TGCAGCGTTGTGGGGGGAGGAGAGGGGTTTCAGCGATTTTACAATGAGCAGTTCTTC,CSVVGGGEGFQRFYNEQFF
TRBV5-4,TRBJ2-1,TRBD2,few,TGTGCCAGCAGCTCAGGGACTAGCGGGAGTTTGGATGAGCAGTTCTTC,CASSSGTSGSLDEQFF
TRBV28,TRBJ1-1,NA,NA,TGTGCCAGCAGTTCCCCCGGTACGAACACTGAAGCTTTCTTT,CASSSPGTNTEAFF
TRBV25-1,TRBJ1-2,TRBD1,NA,TGTGCCAGCAGTCGTAAGACAGGGGTCGGGGGCTACACCTTC,CASSRKTGVGGYTF
TRBV20-1,TRBJ1-1,NA,NA,TGCAGTGCTAGAGTAGTAGCTGAAGCTTTCTTT,CSARVVAEAFF
TRBV29-1,TRBJ2-4,TRBD1,NA,TGCAGCGGGACCCCCGGGACAGTAAACATTCAGTACTTC,CSGTPGTVNIQYF
TRBV7-3,TRBJ2-5,TRBD2,NA,TGTGCCAGCAGCGCCTCGGGACTAGCGGCCGAGACCCAGTACTTC,CASSASGLAAETQYF
TRBV28,TRBJ1-2,NA,few,TGTGCCAGCAGTCCCCCCCGGACAGAGAATGGCTACACCTTC,CASSPPRTENGYTF
TRBV5-1,TRBJ2-1,TRBD2,NA,TGCGCCAGCAGCTTCGGAGCGGGAGCTCTTAATGAGCAGTTCTTC,CASSFGAGALNEQFF
TRBV13,TRBJ1-2,NA,NA,TGTGCCAGCAGCTTCGGAGGTACGGAGGGCTACACCTTC,CASSFGGTEGYTF
TRBV28,TRBJ1-1,NA,NA,TGTGCCAGCAGTTTTTCTGGGGCGGGGGAGAGTGAAGCTTTCTTT,CASSFSGAGESEAFF
TRBV7-3,TRBJ2-3,TRBD2,NA,TGTGCCAGCAGCTTGGGGACTAGAGTTCTAGATACGCAGTATTTT,CASSLGTRVLDTQYF
TRBV16,TRBJ2-5,TRBD2,NA,TGTGCCAGCAGCCCGCGGGGGAATTCGGAGACCCAGTACTTC,CASSPRGNSETQYF
TRBV6-4,TRBJ1-3,NA,few,TGTGCCAGCAGTCCGTCCCACTCCTCTGGAAACACCATATATTTT,CASSPSHSSGNTIYF
TRBV10-1,TRBJ2-7,NA,NA,TGCGCCAGTTTAACTAGTCGTGAGCAGTACTTC,CASLTSREQYF
TRBV7-9,TRBJ1-1,NA,NA,TGTGCCAGCAGCTTAACAGGCGTGAACACTGAAGCTTTCTTT,CASSLTGVNTEAFF
TRBV6-5,TRBJ1-6,TRBD1,few,TGTGCCAGCAGTCGACAGGGACTTTCACCCCTCCACTTT,CASSRQGLSPLHF
TRBV19,TRBJ2-5,NA,few,TGTGCCAGTAGTATTTACGGGGATTTTGAGACCCAGTACTTC,CASSIYGDFETQYF
TRBV7-2,TRBJ2-1,NA,NA,TGTGCCAGCAGCTTAGACAGGTACAATGAGCAGTTCTTC,CASSLDRYNEQFF
TRBV5-1,TRBJ2-5,TRBD1,NA,TGCGCCAGCAGCTTACCCGGGACAGGGGGCCGGGAGACCCAGTACTTC,CASSLPGTGGRETQYF
TRBV5-1,TRBJ2-6,NA,NA,TGCGCCAGCAGCTTGGGAGACTCCAACTCTGGGGCCAACGTCCTGACTTTC,CASSLGDSNSGANVLTF
TRBV14,TRBJ2-7,NA,NA,TGTGCCAGCAGCCAAGATACGGACAGACCCATAGGGAGGCAGTACTTC,CASSQDTDRPIGRQYF
TRBV5-5,TRBJ1-1,TRBD1,NA,TGTGCCAGCAGCTTGGGCCCGACAGGGGTGAACACTGAAGCTTTCTTT,CASSLGPTGVNTEAFF
TRBV10-3,TRBJ1-2,NA,NA,TGTGCCATCAGGACAGAAGCTAACTATGGCTACACCTTC,CAIRTEANYGYTF
TRBV6-6,TRBJ1-5,NA,NA,TGTGCCAGCAGGGACTTTCACTCCAATCAGCCCCAGCATTTT,CASRDFHSNQPQHF
TRBV25-1,TRBJ1-3,NA,NA,TGTGCCAGCAGTGAGACGGGGTACGGAAACACCATATATTTT,CASSETGYGNTIYF
TRBV7-9,TRBJ1-5,NA,few,TGTGCCAGCAGCTCGAGAGGTCAAGTGGGCAATCAGCCCCAGCATTTT,CASSSRGQVGNQPQHF
TRBV10-3,TRBJ1-1,NA,NA,TGTGCCATCAGTCCAGGGGAATTGAACACTGAAGCTTTCTTT,CAISPGELNTEAFF
TRBV28,TRBJ2-3,NA,NA,TGTGCCAGCACCCTGGGGCGGTGGGATACGCAGTATTTT,CASTLGRWDTQYF
TRBV4-1,TRBJ2-5,NA,few,TGCGCCAGCAGTCCTACGCCGGGATTCCAAGAGACCCAGTACTTC,CASSPTPGFQETQYF
TRBV6-6,TRBJ2-5,NA,NA,TGTGCCAGCAGTAGACCCGAGGTGGAGACCCAGTACTTC,CASSRPEVETQYF
TRBV5-1,TRBJ2-3,TRBD1,few,TGCGCCAGCAGCCCAGGGGGCGCGGTATCGCAGTATTTT,CASSPGGAVSQYF
TRBV6-5,TRBJ2-2,NA,NA,TGTGCCAGCAGTCAATCGGACAGACACACCGGGGAGCTGTTTTTT,CASSQSDRHTGELFF
TRBV28,TRBJ2-1,TRBD2,few,TGTGCCAGCATAACGGGAGGGCATTACAATGAGCAGTTCTTC,CASITGGHYNEQFF
TRBV5-1,TRBJ1-1,NA,few,TGCGCCAGCAGCTTGCGTCAGATGAACACTGAAGCTTTCTTT,CASSLRQMNTEAFF
TRBV14,TRBJ2-7,TRBD2,NA,TGTGCCAGCAGCCAGAAAGGAGCGGGAGCCTACGAGCAGTACTTC,CASSQKGAGAYEQYF
TRBV7-3,TRBJ2-7,NA,NA,TGTGCCAGCAGCCAAGAGACAGGCCCCTACGAGCAGTACTTC,CASSQETGPYEQYF
TRBV5-6,TRBJ2-4,NA,NA,TGTGCCAGCAGCTTGGGACAGGTGTCCAAAAACATTCAGTACTTC,CASSLGQVSKNIQYF
TRBV5-6,TRBJ2-7,TRBD2,NA,TGTGCCAGCAGCTCCGGGACTAGCGGGGCCTACGAGCAGTACTTC,CASSSGTSGAYEQYF
TRBV29-1,TRBJ1-1,NA,few,TGCAGCGTTGAACGACAGATGAACACTGAAGCTTTCTTT,CSVERQMNTEAFF
TRBV12-5,TRBJ1-5,NA,few,TGTGCTAGTGGTTCCGTCGTCAATCAGCCCCAGCATTTT,CASGSVVNQPQHF
TRBV19,TRBJ1-1,NA,once,TGTGCCAGTAGTATTCCCGGGGGATTCGTGACTGAAGCTTTCTTT,CASSIPGGFVTEAFF
TRBV28,TRBJ1-1,NA,NA,TGTGCCAGCAGTTTGCAGTTGACTGAAGCTTTCTTT,CASSLQLTEAFF
TRBV4-1,TRBJ1-5,NA,NA,TGCGCCAGCAGCCAAGTGGGGTCGGAGGGGGGGAGCAATCAGCCCCAGCATTTT,CASSQVGSEGGSNQPQHF
TRBV18,TRBJ2-1,NA,few,TGTGCCAGCTCACCAAACAGCCCCTGGGCTTACAATGAGCAGTTCTTC,CASSPNSPWAYNEQFF
TRBV5-1,TRBJ2-7,NA,NA,TGCGCCAGCAGGGTGTGGGGAGGTCGGCTCGAGCAGTACTTC,CASRVWGGRLEQYF
TRBV30,TRBJ2-5,TRBD2,NA,TGTGCCTGGAGTAGGGGACTAGCGGGAGTTGGAGAGACCCAGTACTTC,CAWSRGLAGVGETQYF
TRBV5-1,TRBJ1-2,TRBD1,NA,TGCGCCAGCAGCGGGGACAGGGGAAATGGCTACACCTTC,CASSGDRGNGYTF
TRBV25-1,TRBJ2-1,NA,NA,TGTGCCAGCAGTATTACTTTGAGCTCCTACAATGAGCAGTTCTTC,CASSITLSSYNEQFF
TRBV7-9,TRBJ2-1,NA,NA,TGTGCCAGCAGCCGAGGGCCTTCCGAGGATGAGCAGTTCTTC,CASSRGPSEDEQFF
TRBV28,TRBJ1-5,TRBD1,NA,TGTGCCAGCACCTGGACAGGGAATCAGCCCCAGCATTTT,CASTWTGNQPQHF
TRBV19,TRBJ2-1,NA,few,TGTGCCAGTAGCACAGGCTACAATGAGCAGTTCTTC,CASSTGYNEQFF
TRBV5-6,TRBJ2-1,NA,NA,TGTGCCAGCAGCTTGGCCGGTGAGCAGTTCTTC,CASSLAGEQFF
TRBV19,TRBJ2-1,NA,NA,TGTGCCAGTAGTAGTCCGGGGGACTCCTACAATGAGCAGTTCTTC,CASSSPGDSYNEQFF
TRBV11-3,TRBJ1-1,NA,NA,TGTGCCAGCAGCCAACGACGCGGTGAAGCTTTCTTT,CASSQRRGEAFF
TRBV6-1,TRBJ1-3,TRBD1,once,TGTGCCAGCAGTGAAGCTGGGACAGGTTACACCATATATTTT,CASSEAGTGYTIYF
TRBV7-8,TRBJ2-1,NA,NA,TGTGCCAGCAGCTCCTTGAACGCCGGACTGGGGAATGAGCAGTTCTTC,CASSSLNAGLGNEQFF
TRBV28,TRBJ2-3,TRBD2,NA,TGTGCCAGCAGTTTAGCGGGAGGGAGCACAGATACGCAGTATTTT,CASSLAGGSTDTQYF